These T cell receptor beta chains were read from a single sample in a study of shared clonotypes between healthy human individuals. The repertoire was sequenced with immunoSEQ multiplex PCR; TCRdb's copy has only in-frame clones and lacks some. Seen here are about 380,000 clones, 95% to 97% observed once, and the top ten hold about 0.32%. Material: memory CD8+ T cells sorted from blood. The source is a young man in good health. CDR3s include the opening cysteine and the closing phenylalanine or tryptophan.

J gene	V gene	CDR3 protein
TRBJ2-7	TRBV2	CASSEVYRGMTEQYF
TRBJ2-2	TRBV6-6	CASSSRRDTGELFF
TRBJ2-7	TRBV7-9	CASSLSGGVYEQYF
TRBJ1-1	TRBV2	CASSLSRGTEAFF
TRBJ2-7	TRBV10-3	CAISGRLAYEQYF
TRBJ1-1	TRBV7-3	CASSLDRGEAFF
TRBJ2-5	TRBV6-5	CASSKTGHQETQYF
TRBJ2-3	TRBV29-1	CSGSTDTQYF
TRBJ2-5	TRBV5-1	CASSVSGTNQETQYF
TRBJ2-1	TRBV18	CASSPGLAGGGEQFF
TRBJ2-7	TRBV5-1	CASSLRFPGSSYEQYF
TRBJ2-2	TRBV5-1	CASSLSAPTGTGELFF
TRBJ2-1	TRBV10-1	CASRVHQFF
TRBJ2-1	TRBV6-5	CASRASDGEFF
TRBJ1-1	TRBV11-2	CASSFRGNTEAFF
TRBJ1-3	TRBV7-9	CASSLTGGGNTIYF
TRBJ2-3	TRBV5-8	CASSLVGTSLSTDTQYF
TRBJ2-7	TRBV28	CASSVRGTSYEQYF
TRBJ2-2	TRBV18	CASSRETGGLLFF
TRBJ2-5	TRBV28	CASSHLPGWETQYF
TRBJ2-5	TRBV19	CASSPGESPQETQYF
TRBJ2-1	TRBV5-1	CASSLGRPGSEQFF
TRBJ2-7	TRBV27	CASRRDGYYEQYF
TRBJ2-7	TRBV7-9	CASSLAIASGILYEQYF
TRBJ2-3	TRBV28	CASSLYGRVNTDTQYF
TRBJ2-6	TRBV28	CASSPQDREVAGANVLTF
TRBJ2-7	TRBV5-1	CASSLAGTGYLTYEQYF
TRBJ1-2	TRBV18	CASSPDSEANYGYTF
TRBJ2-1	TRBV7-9	CASSHNNEQFF